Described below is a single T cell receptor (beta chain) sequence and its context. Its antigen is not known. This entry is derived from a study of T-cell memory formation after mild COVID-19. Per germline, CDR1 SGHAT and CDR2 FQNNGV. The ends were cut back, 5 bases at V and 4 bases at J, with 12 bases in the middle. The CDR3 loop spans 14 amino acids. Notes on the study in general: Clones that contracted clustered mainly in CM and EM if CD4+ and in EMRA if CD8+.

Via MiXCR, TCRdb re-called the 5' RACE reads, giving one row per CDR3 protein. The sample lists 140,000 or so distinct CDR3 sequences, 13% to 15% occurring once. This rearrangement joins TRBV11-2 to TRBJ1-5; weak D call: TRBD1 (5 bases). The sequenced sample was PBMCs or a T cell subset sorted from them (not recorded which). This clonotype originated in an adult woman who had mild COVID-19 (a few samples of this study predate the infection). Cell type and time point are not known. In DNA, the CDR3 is TGTGCCAGCAGCGATGGGGCAGGGAATCAGCCCCAGCATTTT. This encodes CASSDGAGNQPQHF. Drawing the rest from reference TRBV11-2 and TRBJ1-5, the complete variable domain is EAGVAQSPRYKIIEKRQSVAFWCNPISGHATLYWYQQILGQGPKLLIQFQNNGVVDDSQLPKDRFSAERLKGVDSTLKIQPAKLEDSAVYLCASSDGAGNQPQHFGDGTRLSIL.